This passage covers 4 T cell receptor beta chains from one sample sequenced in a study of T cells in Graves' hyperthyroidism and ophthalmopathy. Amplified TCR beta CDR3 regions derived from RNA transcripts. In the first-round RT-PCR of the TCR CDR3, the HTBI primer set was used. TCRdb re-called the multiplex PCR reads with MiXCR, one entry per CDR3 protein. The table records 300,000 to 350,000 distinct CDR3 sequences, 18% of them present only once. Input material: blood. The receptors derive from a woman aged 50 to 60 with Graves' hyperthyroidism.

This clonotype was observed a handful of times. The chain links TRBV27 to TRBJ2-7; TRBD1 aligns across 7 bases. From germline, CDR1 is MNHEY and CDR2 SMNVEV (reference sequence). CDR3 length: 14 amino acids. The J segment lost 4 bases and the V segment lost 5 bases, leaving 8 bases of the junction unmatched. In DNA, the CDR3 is TGTGCCAGCAGTCCTAAGACAGGGTGGTACGAGCAGTACTTC. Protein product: CASSPKTGWYEQYF.

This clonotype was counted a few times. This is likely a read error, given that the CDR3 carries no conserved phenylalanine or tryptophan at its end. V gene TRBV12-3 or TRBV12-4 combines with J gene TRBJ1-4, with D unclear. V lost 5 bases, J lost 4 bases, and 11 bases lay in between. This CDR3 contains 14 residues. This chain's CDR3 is CASSPGRNNEKLFS. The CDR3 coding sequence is TGTGCCAGCAGTCCAGGTCGTAATAATGAAAAACTGTTTTCT.

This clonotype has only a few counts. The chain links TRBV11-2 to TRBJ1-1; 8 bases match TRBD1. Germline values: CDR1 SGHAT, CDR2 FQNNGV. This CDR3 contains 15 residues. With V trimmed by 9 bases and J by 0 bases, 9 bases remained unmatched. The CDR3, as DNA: TGTGCCAGTATAAGTCAGGGGGCCATGAACACTGAAGCTTTCTTT. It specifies CASISQGAMNTEAFF.

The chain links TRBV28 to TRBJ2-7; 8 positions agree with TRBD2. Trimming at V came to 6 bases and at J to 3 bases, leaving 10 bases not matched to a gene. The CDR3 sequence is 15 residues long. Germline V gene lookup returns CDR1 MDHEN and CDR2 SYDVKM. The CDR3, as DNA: TGTGCCAGCAGCTCCACCGGGACTAGGATCTACGAGCAGTACTTC. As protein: CASSSTGTRIYEQYF.